The rows below give T cell receptor beta chains drawn from one sample of a study of blood T cell repertoires in COVID-19. The protocol was immunoSEQ multiplex PCR, while the TCRdb copy is restricted to in-frame clones and leaves out a portion. The table shows around 300,000 clones, with around 90% occurring only once. Sequences were obtained from PBMCs or T cells enriched from blood (not recorded which). These receptors were taken from a man aged 30 to 39 who had recovered from COVID-19. The CDR3 runs from the conserved cysteine through the conserved F or W. D genes are given only for firm matches. The size field is filled for only some rows; it gives once, few, many or a size class.

CDR3nt,CDR3aa,d_gene,v_gene,abundance,j_gene
TGTGCCAGCAGGGGACTCGGAAAGGGCAATCAGCCCCAGCATTTT,CASRGLGKGNQPQHF,NA,TRBV27,NA,TRBJ1-5
TGTGCCAGCAGCCCATATCAGGGTGGGGGCGAGACCCAGTACTTC,CASSPYQGGGETQYF,NA,TRBV9,NA,TRBJ2-5
TGTGCCAGCAGTTTCTCCTGGACTAGCGGGGGAAGCACAGATACGCAGTATTTT,CASSFSWTSGGSTDTQYF,TRBD2,TRBV27,NA,TRBJ2-3
TGTGCCAGCAGTTTATGGGACAGGGGAGGCACAGATACGCAGTATTTT,CASSLWDRGGTDTQYF,TRBD1,TRBV6-5,NA,TRBJ2-3
TGTGCCAGCAGCTTAGGGGGGCAAGGAAACGAAAAACTGTTTTTT,CASSLGGQGNEKLFF,NA,TRBV7-6,NA,TRBJ1-4
TGTGCCAGCAGTTTAGGCAGACACCTAGCCAAAAACATTCAGTACTTC,CASSLGRHLAKNIQYF,NA,TRBV27,NA,TRBJ2-4
TGTGCCAGCTCGATCAGGGGCGGGGAAAAACTGTTTTTT,CASSIRGGEKLFF,NA,TRBV18,once,TRBJ1-4
TGTGCCAGCAGTGAAGGCACGGCCTACGAGCAGTACTTC,CASSEGTAYEQYF,NA,TRBV2,few,TRBJ2-7
TGTGCCAGCAGCTTTAGGAACACTGAAGCTTTCTTT,CASSFRNTEAFF,NA,TRBV13,NA,TRBJ1-1
TGTGCCAGCAGTCCGACTTACTCCTACGAGCAGTACTTC,CASSPTYSYEQYF,NA,TRBV27,NA,TRBJ2-7
TGTGCCAGCAGTCGGACAGGGGGTGAGCAGTTCTTC,CASSRTGGEQFF,TRBD1,TRBV12-3/TRBV12-4,NA,TRBJ2-1
TGTGCCAGCAGCACTCCGGGACAGGGGATTGCAACTAATGAAAAACTGTTTTTT,CASSTPGQGIATNEKLFF,NA,TRBV12-1,NA,TRBJ1-4
TGTGCCAGCAGCATCCGACAGGGGACCTACAATGAGCAGTTCTTC,CASSIRQGTYNEQFF,TRBD1,TRBV9,NA,TRBJ2-1
TGTGCCAGCACTCTACAGCAAACACCCTCCTATAATTCACCCCTCCACTTT,CASTLQQTPSYNSPLHF,NA,TRBV2,once,TRBJ1-6
TGTGCCAGCAGCTTACTAGCGGTTGGGCGCGGGGAGCTGTTTTTT,CASSLLAVGRGELFF,TRBD2,TRBV7-2,NA,TRBJ2-2
TGTGCCAGCAGCTTAGGGGGCGGGGGCTTAACCTACGAGCAGTACTTC,CASSLGGGGLTYEQYF,NA,TRBV11-2,NA,TRBJ2-7
TGTGCCAGTTTAGACAGGGGGCTTTTTTACGAGCAGTACTTC,CASLDRGLFYEQYF,TRBD1,TRBV28,NA,TRBJ2-7
TGTGCCAGCAGAACAGGGGACCCACCCTACAATGAGCAGTTCTTC,CASRTGDPPYNEQFF,TRBD1,TRBV6-5,NA,TRBJ2-1
TGTGCCAGCAGCTTCACCGGGACACCGGGGAACACTGAAGCTTTCTTT,CASSFTGTPGNTEAFF,NA,TRBV7-2,NA,TRBJ1-1
TGTGCCAGCAACCGCCTGGACAGAAACTATGGCTACACCTTC,CASNRLDRNYGYTF,NA,TRBV28,NA,TRBJ1-2
TGTGCCAGCAGCCACAGATTGCTGGGACTGGGCTACAATGAGCAGTTCTTC,CASSHRLLGLGYNEQFF,NA,TRBV3-1/TRBV3-2,once,TRBJ2-1
TGCGCCAGCAGCCAAGGAAAAGAGTCGAATGGCTACACCTTC,CASSQGKESNGYTF,NA,TRBV4-1,NA,TRBJ1-2
TGTGCCAGCAGTTACTCGACAGGGGGCTGGCACGAGCAGTACTTC,CASSYSTGGWHEQYF,TRBD1,TRBV6-5,NA,TRBJ2-7
TGTGCCAGCAGCTTAATACACCCAAATTCACCCCTCCACTTT,CASSLIHPNSPLHF,NA,TRBV11-2,NA,TRBJ1-6